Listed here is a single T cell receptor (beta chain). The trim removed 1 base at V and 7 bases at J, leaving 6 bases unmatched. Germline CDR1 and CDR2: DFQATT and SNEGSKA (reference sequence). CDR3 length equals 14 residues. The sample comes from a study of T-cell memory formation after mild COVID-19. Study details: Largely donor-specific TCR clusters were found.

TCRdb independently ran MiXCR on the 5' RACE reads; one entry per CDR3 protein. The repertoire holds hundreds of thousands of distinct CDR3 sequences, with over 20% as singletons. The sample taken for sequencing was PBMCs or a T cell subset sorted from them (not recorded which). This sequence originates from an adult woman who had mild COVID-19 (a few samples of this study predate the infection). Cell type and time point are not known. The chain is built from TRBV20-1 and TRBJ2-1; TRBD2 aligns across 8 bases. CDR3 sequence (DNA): TGCAGTGCTAGAGTCGGGAGGGCCTCAAATGAGCAGTTCTTC. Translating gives CSARVGRASNEQFF.